This TCR beta chain is drawn from a study of CD8 T cells in ankylosing spondylitis. This clonotype was seen many times. Its antigen is undetermined. The study, taken as a whole, reports: The study looked at matched synovial fluid samples from ankylosing spondylitis patients. Disease-linked clones were reported to be significantly enriched there. The study identified a TCR beta motif of several highly homologous variants that appeared characteristic of ankylosing spondylitis blood. Peripheral blood samples showed relatively rare disease-linked clones, and these clones were CD8+.

Quantitative 5'-RACE was performed with molecular barcodes, and it yielded the TCR beta libraries. TCRdb fed the 5' RACE reads into MiXCR, producing one record per CDR3 protein. The profile shows some 200,000 distinct CDR3 sequences, about 13% of them singletons. The origin of this receptor is a male donor with ankylosing spondylitis or in good health (not recorded which). The sample was blood, either unsorted or a sorted T cell fraction (not recorded which).

The CDR3 is CASSSRSSYNEQFF. The CDR3 DNA sequence: TGTGCCAGCAGCTCACGGAGCTCCTACAATGAGCAGTTCTTC. The J gene is TRBJ2-1, the V gene TRBV7-8; D remains unclear. The germline V gene encodes CDR1 SGHVS and CDR2 FQNEAQ. The CDR3 covers 14 residues. V lost 4 bases to trimming and J lost 0 bases, with 7 bases between them.